The 14 T cell receptor beta chains listed next were all sequenced from one sample in a study of PD-L1 blockade in urothelial cancer. Indicated time point: pretreatment peripheral blood. Only in-frame clones appear in the TCRdb table, and some are missing; sequencing was by immunoSEQ multiplex PCR. The table has 60,000 to 65,000 clones, approximately 80% seen once. This sample comprised PBMCs, obtained around atezolizumab (anti-PD-L1) treatment. The receptors shown here come from a man in his 70s with urothelial cancer.

The chain employs TRBV7-9 and TRBJ2-5, with TRBD2 matching 10 bases. The V gene end was trimmed by 7 bases and the J gene end by 7 bases; junction bases not matched to a gene: 18. The germline CDR1 and CDR2 sequences are SEHNR and FQNEAQ (reference sequence). The CDR3 length is 17 residues. The CDR3 bases are TGTGCCAGCAAGCCTGATAGCGGACTAGCGGTCCTTTCGACCCAGTACTTC. Amino acids: CASKPDSGLAVLSTQYF.

The gene calls are TRBV19 and TRBJ1-5; perhaps TRBD1 as D (5 bases). V was trimmed by 5 bases and J by 4 bases, leaving 15 bases between them. The germline V gene has CDR1 LNHDA and CDR2 SQIVND (reference sequence). The CDR3 is 15 residues long. The CDR3 loop reads CASSPRGELNQPQHF. As DNA, the CDR3 is TGTGCCAGTAGTCCTCGGGGGGAATTAAATCAGCCCCAGCATTTT.

The CDR3 is CASSWTSAMRGTGELFF. The CDR3 DNA reads TGCGCCAGCAGTTGGACTAGCGCCATGCGAGGCACCGGGGAGCTGTTTTTT. The chain couples TRBV10-2 to TRBJ2-2; 9 bases are a match to TRBD2. The trim removed 5 bases at V and 4 bases at J, leaving 11 bases unmatched. CDR1 and CDR2 (germline): WSHSY, SAAADI. CDR3 size: 17 residues.

The chain employs TRBV2 and TRBJ1-1; perhaps TRBD1 as D (6 bases). This CDR3 comprises 13 residues. Germline V gives CDR1 SNHLY, CDR2 FYNNEI. Deletions cut 6 bases from V and 1 base from J, with 9 bases between. The CDR3 sequence is CASRGQRNTEAFF. DNA of the CDR3: TGTGCCAGCAGAGGACAGCGGAACACTGAAGCTTTCTTT.

The rearrangement uses TRBV6-6 and TRBJ2-7; 14 bases are shared with TRBD2. Germline V gene lookup returns CDR1 MNHNY and CDR2 SVGAGI (reference sequence). The junction had 5 bases not matched to a gene; V was cut back by 5 bases and J by 5 bases. The CDR3 consists of 15 residues. This CDR3 is CASSKPGLAGDEQYF. CDR3 sequence (DNA): TGTGCCAGCAGTAAGCCGGGACTAGCGGGAGACGAGCAGTACTTC.

This clone has only a few counts. The chain couples TRBV6-1 to TRBJ2-1, with 9 nucleotides matching TRBD1. V was clipped by 1 base and J by 3 bases; unmatched bases: 4. The CDR3 runs 16 residues. Germline CDR1 MNHNS, CDR2 SASEGT. CDR3 sequence (DNA): TGTGCCAGCAGTGAAGAGGGACAGGGATTCTACAATGAGCAGTTCTTC. It yields the protein CASSEEGQGFYNEQFF.

The rearrangement joins TRBV2 to TRBJ2-2; a weak D match, TRBD1 (6 bases). Germline CDR1 reads SNHLY; CDR2 reads FYNNEI. V lost 6 bases and J 2 bases, leaving 10 bases between the germline ends. The CDR3 spans 14 residues. CDR3 residues: CASRTGQNTGELFF. The DNA for the CDR3 is TGTGCCAGCAGGACAGGACAAAACACCGGGGAGCTGTTTTTT. The full variable domain, its missing parts supplied by reference TRBV2 and TRBJ2-2, is EPEVTQTPSHQVTQMGQEVILRCVPISNHLYFYWYRQILGQKVEFLVSFYNNEISEKSEIFDDQFSVERPDGSNFTLKIRSTKLEDSAMYFCASRTGQNTGELFFGEGSRLTVL.

In this sample, this clone turned up a few times. V and J are TRBV2 and TRBJ1-1; TRBD1 might be the D (6 bases). Germline V CDR1 and CDR2: SNHLY, FYNNEI. There are 13 residues in the CDR3. V lost 5 bases to trimming and J lost 0 bases, with 7 bases between them. This CDR3 reads CASSQGLNTEAFF. The CDR3 DNA is TGTGCCAGCAGTCAGGGGTTGAACACTGAAGCTTTCTTT.

The gene calls are TRBV2 and TRBJ2-1; D ambiguous. This CDR3 contains 14 residues. With 2 bases removed from V and 9 bases from J, the gap between germline ends came to 14 bases. CDR1 and CDR2 from the germline V gene are SNHLY and FYNNEI. The CDR3 nucleotides are TGTGCCAGCAGTGAAAGTCTAGTCGGCGGTGAGCAGTTCTTC. It translates to CASSESLVGGEQFF.

The chain is built from TRBV29-1 and TRBJ2-3; D perhaps matches TRBD1 (6 bases). The V end was cut by 7 bases, the J end by 2 bases, with 16 bases between. The CDR3 contains 14 residues. CDR1 and CDR2 (germline): SQVTM, ANQGSEA. This CDR3 reads CSATSGQHTDTQYF. The CDR3 DNA sequence: TGCAGCGCCACCTCCGGACAGCACACAGATACGCAGTATTTT.

This clone turned up a few times. This specimen includes other DNA sequences encoding the same CDR3. The chain is built from TRBV2 and TRBJ2-5; D is possibly TRBD1 (6 bases). CDR1 SNHLY and CDR2 FYNNEI come from the germline V gene. CDR3 length equals 15 residues. V was clipped by 2 bases and J by 0 bases, with 10 bases between them. The CDR3 DNA follows: TGTGCCAGCAGTGAAAGCCGGACAGACCAAGAGACCCAGTACTTC. Translation: CASSESRTDQETQYF.

This chain uses TRBV11-3 with TRBJ2-1, with 11 bases identical to TRBD1. J gave up 8 bases and V 2 bases, and 5 bases lay outside the gene matches. CDR3 size: 15 residues. The germline CDR1 and CDR2 sequences are SGHNT and YENEEA. The CDR3 loop reads CASSLRTGGEDEQFF. The CDR3, as DNA: TGTGCCAGCAGCTTAAGGACAGGGGGCGAGGATGAGCAGTTCTTC.

This clone was picked up a small number of times. The J gene is TRBJ1-2, the V gene TRBV4-1; D remains unclear. The CDR3 length is 13 residues. CDR1 MGHRA and CDR2 YSYEKL come from the germline V gene. V lost 2 bases, J lost 2 bases, and 6 bases lay in between. CDR3 sequence: CASSQTVNYGYTF. The CDR3 bases are TGCGCCAGCAGCCAAACAGTGAACTATGGCTACACCTTC.

The chain has TRBV6-6 and TRBJ1-2; D is ambiguous. Looked up from germline, CDR1 is MNHNY and CDR2 is SVGAGI (reference sequence). The V end was cut by 6 bases, the J end by 8 bases, with 16 bases between. The CDR3 contains 13 residues. The CDR3 DNA sequence: TGTGCCAGCAGCCCTTACGAAGCAGGCGGCTACACCTTC. Its protein is CASSPYEAGGYTF.